The 19 T cell receptor beta chains below were found in one sample sequenced in a study of T cells in Graves' hyperthyroidism and ophthalmopathy. RNA transcripts gave rise to amplified TCR beta CDR3 regions. A first-round RT-PCR of the TCR CDR3 used the HTBI primer set. A single record per CDR3 protein comes from TCRdb applying MiXCR to the multiplex PCR reads. There are approximately 400,000 distinct CDR3 sequences in the sample; about 14% occur only once, and over 25% lies in the top ten. The material sequenced was blood. The receptors shown here come from a man between 50 and 59 years old with Graves' ophthalmopathy.

The table lists this clonotype with a count of one. This chain connects TRBV2 to TRBJ2-6; D may be TRBD1 (6 bases). The length of the CDR3 is 15 residues. V lost 6 bases and J 0 bases, leaving 9 bases between the germline ends. CDR1 is SNHLY and CDR2 is FYNNEI in the germline V gene. CDR3 residues: CASRGTNSGANVLTF. In nucleotides, the CDR3 is TGTGCCAGCAGGGGGACAAACTCTGGGGCCAACGTCCTGACTTTC. The full variable domain, completed using reference TRBV2 and TRBJ2-6, is EPEVTQTPSHQVTQMGQEVILRCVPISNHLYFYWYRQILGQKVEFLVSFYNNEISEKSEIFDDQFSVERPDGSNFTLKIRSTKLEDSAMYFCASRGTNSGANVLTFGAGSRLTVL.

This clonotype was counted between two and nine times. The V gene is TRBV29-1, the J gene TRBJ2-5; 8 bases map to TRBD1. Germline lookup yields CDR1 SQVTM and CDR2 ANQGSEA. This CDR3 spans 14 amino acids. With V trimmed by 5 bases and J by 2 bases, 7 bases remained unmatched. In nucleotides, the CDR3 is TGCAGCGTTCACGGACAGGGAGGTCAAGAGACCCAGTACTTC. It is translated as CSVHGQGGQETQYF.

A few counts support this clonotype. This sequence joins TRBV20-1 and TRBJ2-7; D may be TRBD1 (5 bases). Per the germline V gene, CDR1 is DFQATT and CDR2 is SNEGSKA (reference sequence). V was cut by 5 bases and J by 0 bases, with 14 bases left in between. The CDR3 runs to 14 residues. The CDR3 protein is CSAYDRLSSYEQYF. The CDR3 DNA reads TGCAGTGCTTACGACAGACTGTCCTCCTACGAGCAGTACTTC.

Ten or more counts support this clonotype. The CDR3 region is CASSESTDEQFF. Here the CDR3 DNA reads TGTGCCAGCAGTGAGTCGACAGATGAGCAGTTCTTC. This rearrangement joins TRBV28 to TRBJ2-1; TRBD1 might be the D (5 bases). This CDR3 has 12 amino acids. Germline V CDR1 and CDR2: MDHEN, SYDVKM. V was cut by 5 bases and J by 8 bases, with 10 bases left in between.

This clonotype was observed at least ten times. J is TRBJ2-7 and V is TRBV5-5, with TRBD1 matching over 8 bases. Trimming cost V 6 bases and J 9 bases; bases outside gene matches: 14. This CDR3 has 14 residues. Germline values: CDR1 SGHKS, CDR2 YYEKEE (reference sequence). The CDR3 DNA follows: TGTGCCAGCAACCAGGGGGCAGGCCCGCTGGCGCAGTACTTC. It encodes CASNQGAGPLAQYF.

This clonotype was counted a few times. The CDR3 spells CASRGTLYEQYF. The CDR3 DNA sequence: TGTGCCAGTAGGGGGACACTCTACGAGCAGTACTTC. V gene TRBV19 combines with J gene TRBJ2-7, with D possibly being TRBD1 (6 bases). Trimming stripped 6 bases from V and 3 bases from J, with 9 bases between. Germline CDR1 LNHDA, CDR2 SQIVND (reference sequence). The CDR3 spans 12 residues.

This clonotype was detected ten times or more. The chain uses TRBV20-1 and TRBJ1-2; D call uncertain. The CDR3 is 14 amino acids. With 3 bases removed from V and 5 bases from J, the gap between germline ends came to 16 bases. Germline CDR1 and CDR2: DFQATT and SNEGSKA (reference sequence). CDR3 sequence: CSASDLKGIYGYTF. The CDR3 nucleotides read TGCAGTGCTAGCGATCTCAAGGGTATATATGGCTACACCTTC.

This clonotype came up many times. The gene calls are TRBV10-3 and TRBJ1-1; a weak D match, TRBD1 (5 bases). Germline-derived CDR1 and CDR2 are ENHRY and SYGVKD. The CDR3 has 18 amino acids. V was clipped by 3 bases and J by 0 bases, with 20 bases between them. CDR3 residues: CAISEKKQEPPMNTEAFF. The CDR3 DNA reads TGTGCCATCAGTGAAAAGAAACAGGAGCCGCCCATGAACACTGAAGCTTTCTTT.

The chain uses TRBV7-9 and TRBJ2-7; D gene unclear. Germline V gene lookup returns CDR1 SEHNR and CDR2 FQNEAQ (reference sequence). The CDR3 covers 13 residues. The V end lost 3 bases, the J end lost 2 bases, and 8 bases lay between the germline ends. The DNA for the CDR3 is TGTGCCAGCAGCTTGAACAGCGCCTACGAGCAGTACTTC. Encoded protein: CASSLNSAYEQYF. The full variable domain, its missing parts supplied by reference TRBV7-9 and TRBJ2-7, is DTGVSQNPRHKITKRGQNVTFRCDPISEHNRLYWYRQTLGQGPEFLTYFQNEAQLEKSRLLSDRFSAERPKGSFSTLEIQRTEQGDSAMYLCASSLNSAYEQYFGPGTRLTVT.

This clonotype was seen many times. This sequence joins TRBV7-9 and TRBJ2-3; possibly TRBD1 for D (7 bases). V lost 1 base and J 4 bases, leaving 15 bases between the germline ends. The CDR3 loop spans 16 amino acids. From germline, CDR1 is SEHNR and CDR2 FQNEAQ (reference sequence). The CDR3 nucleotides are TGTGCCAGCAGCTTAGTAGGCCAGGGGGAGGCAGATACGCAGTATTTT. Translating it yields CASSLVGQGEADTQYF. Full variable domain (remainder filled in from reference TRBV7-9 and TRBJ2-3): DTGVSQNPRHKITKRGQNVTFRCDPISEHNRLYWYRQTLGQGPEFLTYFQNEAQLEKSRLLSDRFSAERPKGSFSTLEIQRTEQGDSAMYLCASSLVGQGEADTQYFGPGTRLTVL.

This clonotype has at least ten counts. This chain links TRBV6-2 or TRBV6-3 with TRBJ2-7; D is unresolved. This CDR3 has 13 residues. CDR1 MNHEY and CDR2 SVGEGT come from the germline V gene. Trimming cost V 3 bases and J 2 bases, with 8 bases left between them. CDR3 nucleotides: TGTGCCAGCAGTTATCTGGACCCCTACGAGCAGTACTTC. Its protein product is CASSYLDPYEQYF.

The CDR3 DNA sequence: TGTGCCAGTAAACCTACTAGCGGGACGGGGGAGCTGTTTTTT. Amino acids: CASKPTSGTGELFF. V usage is TRBV19 and J usage is TRBJ2-2; 10 bases align to TRBD2. V trimming: 7 bases; J trimming: 8 bases; junction bases outside the gene matches: 7. Germline CDR1 is LNHDA and CDR2 is SQIVND (reference sequence). This CDR3 contains 14 residues.

This clonotype appeared a few times. The chain joins TRBV7-9 to TRBJ2-7, with D hard to call. This CDR3 region has 12 residues. Between the trimmed V and J ends, which lost 1 base and 6 bases, there was a span of 7 bases. Germline assignment: CDR1 SEHNR and CDR2 FQNEAQ (reference sequence). CDR3 nucleotides: TGTGCCAGCAGCTTAGGAACTACCGAGCAGTACTTC. Its translation: CASSLGTTEQYF.

The chain uses TRBV7-9 and TRBJ2-1, with 8 nucleotides matching TRBD2. This CDR3 region has 13 residues. CDR1 is SEHNR and CDR2 is FQNEAQ in the germline V gene (reference sequence). V trimming: 9 bases; J trimming: 8 bases; junction bases outside the gene matches: 9. CDR3 sequence reads: CASSSGVGDEQFF. CDR3 coding DNA: TGTGCCAGTAGTAGCGGGGTTGGGGATGAGCAGTTCTTC.

This clonotype was counted between two and nine times. The chain employs TRBV20-1 and TRBJ1-2; unclear D gene. Trimming stripped 0 bases from V and 7 bases from J, with 6 bases between. Germline CDR1 is DFQATT and CDR2 is SNEGSKA (reference sequence). The CDR3 has 11 residues. The CDR3, as DNA: TGCAGTGCTAGAGAAGCCCTTGGCTACACCTTC. This sequence encodes CSAREALGYTF.

This clonotype was seen ten or more times. The genes are TRBV7-9 and TRBJ2-1; TRBD2 aligns across 13 bases. V dropped 1 base and J dropped 9; count of bases not matched to a gene: 9. Germline V gives CDR1 SEHNR, CDR2 FQNEAQ (reference sequence). CDR3 length equals 17 residues. The CDR3 loop is CASSLVFTSGRASEQFF. The CDR3 DNA sequence: TGTGCCAGCAGCTTAGTCTTCACTAGCGGGAGGGCCAGTGAGCAGTTCTTC. Using reference TRBV7-9 and TRBJ2-1 for the parts outside the CDR3, the full variable domain is DTGVSQNPRHKITKRGQNVTFRCDPISEHNRLYWYRQTLGQGPEFLTYFQNEAQLEKSRLLSDRFSAERPKGSFSTLEIQRTEQGDSAMYLCASSLVFTSGRASEQFFGPGTRLTVL.

At least ten counts were recorded for this clonotype. The rearrangement uses TRBV7-2 and TRBJ2-5, with TRBD2 matching over 8 bases. The V gene's germline CDR1 is SGHTA and CDR2 FQGNSA. The length of the CDR3 is 16 residues. J was trimmed by 4 bases and V by 5 bases; bases with no gene match: 12. CDR3: CASSLSSGRSGETQYF. CDR3 DNA sequence: TGTGCCAGCAGCCTAAGCAGCGGGAGAAGTGGAGAGACCCAGTACTTC. The entire variable domain, with the rest obtained from reference TRBV7-2 and TRBJ2-5, is as follows: GAGVSQSPSNKVTEKGKDVELRCDPISGHTALYWYRQSLGQGLEFLIYFQGNSAPDKSGLPSDRFSAERTGGSVSTLTIQRTQQEDSAVYLCASSLSSGRSGETQYFGPGTRLLVL.

This clonotype occurred many times. The CDR3 region is CASSWGLGGDEQFF. The CDR3 DNA is TGTGCCAGCAGCTGGGGACTGGGGGGCGATGAGCAGTTCTTC. V and J are TRBV7-3 and TRBJ2-1, with D perhaps assigned TRBD1 or TRBD2 (6 bases each). With 4 bases removed from V and 8 bases from J, the gap between germline ends came to 15 bases. The length of the CDR3 is 14 residues. Germline V CDR1 and CDR2: SGHTA, FQGTGA.

This clonotype was recorded many times. This sequence joins TRBV2 and TRBJ2-7; possible D gene TRBD2, 5 bases. The germline V gene has CDR1 SNHLY and CDR2 FYNNEI. Trimming stripped 6 bases from V and 6 bases from J, with 12 bases between. CDR3 length equals 12 residues. CDR3 loop: CASRITGSEQYF. The CDR3 DNA follows: TGTGCCAGCAGGATTACGGGAAGCGAGCAGTACTTC.